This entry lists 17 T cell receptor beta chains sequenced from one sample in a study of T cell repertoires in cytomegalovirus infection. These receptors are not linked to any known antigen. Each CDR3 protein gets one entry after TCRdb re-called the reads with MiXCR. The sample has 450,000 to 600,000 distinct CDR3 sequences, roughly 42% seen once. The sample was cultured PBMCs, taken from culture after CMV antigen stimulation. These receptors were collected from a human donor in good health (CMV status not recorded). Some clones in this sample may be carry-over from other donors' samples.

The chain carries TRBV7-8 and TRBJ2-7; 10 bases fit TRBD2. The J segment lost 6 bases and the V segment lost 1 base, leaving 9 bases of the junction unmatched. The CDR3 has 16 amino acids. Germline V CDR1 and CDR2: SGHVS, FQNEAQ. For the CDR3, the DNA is TGTGCCAGCAGCTTAGGTGTAAGCGGGAGGGCCGGCGAGCAGTACTTC. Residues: CASSLGVSGRAGEQYF.

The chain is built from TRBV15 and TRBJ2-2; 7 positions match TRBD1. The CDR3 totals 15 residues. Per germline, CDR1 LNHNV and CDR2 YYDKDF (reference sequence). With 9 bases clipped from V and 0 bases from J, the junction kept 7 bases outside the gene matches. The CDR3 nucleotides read TGTGCCACGAGGAGGACAGGCGCGAACACCGGGGAGCTGTTTTTT. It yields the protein CATRRTGANTGELFF.

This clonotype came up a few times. As DNA, the CDR3 is TGTGCCAGCAGACTAGGGGGGGATATCGGCACTGAAGCTTTCTTT. This sequence encodes CASRLGGDIGTEAFF. The chain employs TRBV28 and TRBJ1-1, with a possible D match to TRBD1 (6 bases). The germline V gene has CDR1 MDHEN and CDR2 SYDVKM. V lost 6 bases and J 4 bases, leaving 18 bases between the germline ends. This CDR3 is built from 15 residues.

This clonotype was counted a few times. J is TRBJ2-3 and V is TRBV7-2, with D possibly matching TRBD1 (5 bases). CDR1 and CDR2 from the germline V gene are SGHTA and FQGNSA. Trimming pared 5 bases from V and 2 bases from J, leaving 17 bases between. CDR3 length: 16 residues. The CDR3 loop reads CASSTRATGITDTQYF. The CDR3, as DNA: TGTGCCAGCAGCACCCGGGCTACAGGCATCACAGATACGCAGTATTTT.

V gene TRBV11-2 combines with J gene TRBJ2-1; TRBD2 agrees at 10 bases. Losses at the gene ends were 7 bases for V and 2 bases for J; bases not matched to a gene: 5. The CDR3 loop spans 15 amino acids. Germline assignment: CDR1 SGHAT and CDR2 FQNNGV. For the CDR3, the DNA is TGTGCCAGCAACAAGGGGACTAGCGCCTACAATGAGCAGTTCTTC. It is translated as CASNKGTSAYNEQFF.

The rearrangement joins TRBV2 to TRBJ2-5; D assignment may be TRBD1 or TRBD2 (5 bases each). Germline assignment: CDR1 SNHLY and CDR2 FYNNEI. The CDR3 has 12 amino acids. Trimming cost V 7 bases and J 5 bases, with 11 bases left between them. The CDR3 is CASTKGTETQYF. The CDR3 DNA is TGTGCCAGCACCAAAGGGACGGAGACCCAGTACTTC.

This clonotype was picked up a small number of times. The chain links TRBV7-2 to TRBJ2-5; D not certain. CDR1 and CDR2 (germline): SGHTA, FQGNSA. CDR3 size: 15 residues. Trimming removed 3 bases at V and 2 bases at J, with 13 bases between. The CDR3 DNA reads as TGTGCCAGCAGCTTGGGTAGCAGGTTACAAGAGACCCAGTACTTC. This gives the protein CASSLGSRLQETQYF.

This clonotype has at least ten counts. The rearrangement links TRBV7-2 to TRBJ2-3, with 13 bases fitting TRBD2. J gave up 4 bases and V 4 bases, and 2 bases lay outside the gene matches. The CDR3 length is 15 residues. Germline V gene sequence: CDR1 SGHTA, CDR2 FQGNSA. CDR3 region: CASSWTSGGPDTQYF. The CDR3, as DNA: TGTGCCAGCAGCTGGACTAGCGGGGGCCCAGATACGCAGTATTTT.

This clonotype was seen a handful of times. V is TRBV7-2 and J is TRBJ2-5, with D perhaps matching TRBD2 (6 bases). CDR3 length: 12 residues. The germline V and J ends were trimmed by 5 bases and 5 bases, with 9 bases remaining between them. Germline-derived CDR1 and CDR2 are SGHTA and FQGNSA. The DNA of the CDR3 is TGTGCCAGCAGCGTGGCGGGGGAGACCCAGTACTTC. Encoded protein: CASSVAGETQYF.

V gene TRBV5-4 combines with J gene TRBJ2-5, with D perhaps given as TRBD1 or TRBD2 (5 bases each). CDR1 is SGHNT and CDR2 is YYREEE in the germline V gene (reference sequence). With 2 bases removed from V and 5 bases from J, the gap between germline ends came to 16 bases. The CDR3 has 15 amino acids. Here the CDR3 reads CASSLSGGRTETQYF. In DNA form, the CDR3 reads TGTGCCAGCAGCTTAAGTGGGGGTAGAACGGAGACCCAGTACTTC.

The CDR3 sequence: CASSYSGAKTGELFF. As DNA, the CDR3 is TGTGCCAGCAGTTACTCGGGGGCAAAAACCGGGGAGCTGTTTTTT. This chain uses TRBV6-2 or TRBV6-3 with TRBJ2-2, with D tentatively TRBD1 (6 bases). Germline values: CDR1 MNHEY, CDR2 SVGEGT. The length of the CDR3 is 15 residues. V was shortened by 0 bases and J by 5 bases, with 10 bases between the two germline ends.

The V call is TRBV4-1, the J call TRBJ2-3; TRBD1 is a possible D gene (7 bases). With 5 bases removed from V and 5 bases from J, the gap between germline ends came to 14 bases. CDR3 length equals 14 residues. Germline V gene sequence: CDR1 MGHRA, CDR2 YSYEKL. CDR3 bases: TGCGCCAGCAGCACCCGACAGGGAGGAGATACGCAGTATTTT. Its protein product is CASSTRQGGDTQYF.

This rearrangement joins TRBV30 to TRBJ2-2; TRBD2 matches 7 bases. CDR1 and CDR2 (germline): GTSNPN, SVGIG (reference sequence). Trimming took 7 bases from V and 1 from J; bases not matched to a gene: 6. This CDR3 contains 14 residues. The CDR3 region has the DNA TGTGCCTATGTCGGGGGGAAGAACACCGGGGAGCTGTTTTTT. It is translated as CAYVGGKNTGELFF. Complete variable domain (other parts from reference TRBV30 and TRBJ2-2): SQTIHQWPATLVQPVGSPLSLECTVEGTSNPNLYWYRQAAGRGLQLLFYSVGIGQISSEVPQNLSASRPQDRQFILSSKKLLLSDSGFYLCAYVGGKNTGELFFGEGSRLTVL.

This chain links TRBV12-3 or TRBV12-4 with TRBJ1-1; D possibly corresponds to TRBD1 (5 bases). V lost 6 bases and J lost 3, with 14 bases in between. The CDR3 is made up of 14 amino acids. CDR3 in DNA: TGTGCCAGCAGGTTCGGGGCTGGGGACACTGAAGCTTTCTTT. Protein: CASRFGAGDTEAFF.

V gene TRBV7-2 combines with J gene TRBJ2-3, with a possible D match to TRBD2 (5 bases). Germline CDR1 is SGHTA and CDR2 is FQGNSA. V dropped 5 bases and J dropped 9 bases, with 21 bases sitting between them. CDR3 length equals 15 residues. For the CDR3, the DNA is TGTGCCAGCAGCCCCTTACCCCCCCGGGGATCCACGCAGTATTTT. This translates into CASSPLPPRGSTQYF.

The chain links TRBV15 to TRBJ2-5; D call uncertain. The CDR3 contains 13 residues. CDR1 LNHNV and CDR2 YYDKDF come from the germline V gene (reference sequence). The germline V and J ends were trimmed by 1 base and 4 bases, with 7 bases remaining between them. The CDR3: CATSRGPGETQYF. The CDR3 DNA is TGTGCCACCAGCAGAGGACCAGGAGAGACCCAGTACTTC.

As DNA, the CDR3 is TGTGCCAGCAGCCGCGGCAGCGGCGGGAGCGAAAAGACCCAGTACTTC. It yields the protein CASSRGSGGSEKTQYF. The chain recombines TRBV7-8 with TRBJ2-5, with 7 bases matching TRBD2. The ends lost 5 bases at V and 6 bases at J; junction bases unmatched: 15. CDR1 is SGHVS, CDR2 FQNEAQ, per germline. CDR3 length: 16 residues.